Included here is one T cell receptor beta chain sequence, with context. Sequencing used immunoSEQ multiplex PCR; TCRdb keeps in-frame clones, though not all of them. The sample contains 1.5 million to 2.5 million clones, around 96% of which appear only once. This entry comes from a study of shared clonotypes between healthy human individuals. CD45RO-negative cells were positively selected for CCR7, leaving out terminally differentiated effector memory CD45RA+ cells. Sequenced: naive CD8+ T cells sorted from blood. This TCR was recovered from a man younger than 30 in good health.

This CDR3 reads CASSPRDGRFFEQYF. The CDR3 region has the DNA TGTGCCAGCAGCCCCAGGGACGGAAGATTTTTCGAGCAGTACTTC. The chain is built from TRBV7-9 and TRBJ2-7; the D call may be TRBD1 or TRBD2 (5 bases each). This CDR3 spans 15 amino acids. Trimming took off 5 bases at V and 6 bases at J, with 20 bases between the two ends. The germline CDR1 and CDR2 sequences are SEHNR and FQNEAQ (reference sequence).